Below, 8 T cell receptor beta chains from the same sample are listed, as sequenced in a study of T cells in Graves' hyperthyroidism and ophthalmopathy. From RNA transcripts, TCR beta CDR3 regions were amplified. Researchers ran a first-round RT-PCR on the TCR CDR3 using the HTBI primer set. TCRdb re-analysed the multiplex PCR reads in MiXCR, keeping a single row per CDR3 protein. Found here are hundreds of thousands of distinct CDR3 sequences, 38% of them singletons; the top ten hold more than 7%. The sequenced sample consisted of blood. These receptors all stem from a man between 18 and 29 years old with Graves' hyperthyroidism.

Notes on this clonotype: This sequence may be a read error, since a much larger clone differs from it by one base. This chain links TRBV2 with TRBJ2-7; 8 nucleotides match TRBD1. This CDR3 has 16 residues. The V gene's germline CDR1 is SNHLY and CDR2 FYNNEI. V gave up 6 bases and J gave up 3 bases; unmatched junction bases: 13. CDR3 bases: TGTGCCAGCAGATTTAACTCCGGGACAGGACACTACGAGCAGTACTTC. Its protein is CASRFNSGTGHYEQYF.

This clonotype appeared many times. The chain joins TRBV10-3 to TRBJ1-2; D not certain. This CDR3 comprises 13 residues. The germline V gene has CDR1 ENHRY and CDR2 SYGVKD. Trimming removed 4 bases at V and 6 bases at J, with 12 bases between. The CDR3 DNA is TGTGCCATCAGTGCGGACTACAAGGATGGCTACACCTTC. It specifies CAISADYKDGYTF.

J is TRBJ1-4 and V is TRBV5-6; D ambiguous. With 3 bases removed from V and 5 bases from J, the gap between germline ends came to 11 bases. The CDR3 loop spans 14 amino acids. Germline V gene data show CDR1 as SGHDT and CDR2 as YYEEEE. CDR3: CASSYLTANEKLFF. CDR3 DNA: TGTGCCAGCAGCTACCTTACGGCAAATGAAAAACTGTTTTTT.

This clonotype appeared many times. V and J are TRBV29-1 and TRBJ1-2; 9 bases fit TRBD1. J was trimmed by 7 bases and V by 3 bases; bases with no gene match: 0. The CDR3 is made up of 11 amino acids. Looked up from germline, CDR1 is SQVTM and CDR2 is ANQGSEA. The CDR3 region is CSVETGGGYTF. CDR3 DNA: TGCAGCGTTGAGACAGGGGGTGGCTACACCTTC. Together with reference TRBV29-1 and TRBJ1-2, the CDR3 gives the full variable domain: SAVISQKPSRDICQRGTSLTIQCQVDSQVTMMFWYRQQPGQSLTLIATANQGSEATYESGFVIDKFPISRPNLTFSTLTVSNMSPEDSSIYLCSVETGGGYTFGSGTRLTVV.

The V and J genes are TRBV19 and TRBJ1-1, with D maybe TRBD1 (6 bases). There are 14 residues in the CDR3. The germline V gene has CDR1 LNHDA and CDR2 SQIVND (reference sequence). Trimming removed 7 bases from V and 5 bases from J, with 17 bases in between. The CDR3: CASKEIQGGTEAFF. CDR3 nucleotides: TGTGCCAGTAAAGAAATACAGGGTGGGACTGAAGCTTTCTTT.

This clonotype was seen a handful of times. The rearrangement uses TRBV29-1 and TRBJ2-2; D is perhaps TRBD1 or TRBD2 (6 bases each). The V end was cut by 6 bases, the J end by 1 base, with 18 bases between. The germline gives CDR1 SQVTM, CDR2 ANQGSEA. The CDR3 covers 16 residues. The CDR3 nucleotides read TGCAGCGTACAGGGACTGACTGAATTGAACACCGGGGAGCTGTTTTTT. This sequence encodes CSVQGLTELNTGELFF.

This clonotype was seen more than once but under ten times. The chain employs TRBV19 and TRBJ1-1; the match to TRBD1 covers 10 bases. Germline values: CDR1 LNHDA, CDR2 SQIVND (reference sequence). There are 15 residues in the CDR3. J was trimmed by 5 bases and V by 4 bases; bases with no gene match: 7. The CDR3 nucleotides are TGTGCCAGTAGTAAGACAGGGGGCGCGAAGACTGAAGCTTTCTTT. Residues: CASSKTGGAKTEAFF.

This chain links TRBV10-3 with TRBJ2-3; TRBD2 aligns across 7 bases. This CDR3 contains 14 residues. Germline loops: CDR1 ENHRY, CDR2 SYGVKD. V was pared by 10 bases and J by 2 bases, with 9 bases of the junction left unmatched. The CDR3 region is CATCLADHTDTQYF. The CDR3 nucleotides read TGTGCCACCTGCCTAGCGGACCACACAGATACGCAGTATTTT.